Below, 25 T cell receptor beta chains from the same sample are listed, as sequenced in a study of tumor-infiltrating lymphocytes in oesophageal squamous cell carcinoma. TCRdb independently ran MiXCR on the PCR reads; one entry per CDR3 protein. The sample comprises some 12,000 distinct CDR3 sequences, approximately 59% of which are singletons, and approximately 25% rests with the top ten. What was sequenced was esophageal tumor tissue. All receptors derive from a male donor with esophageal squamous cell carcinoma.

CDR3 protein: CASNDRGRETQYF. The CDR3 nucleotides are TGTGCCAGCAACGACAGGGGGCGAGAGACCCAGTACTTC. J is TRBJ2-7 and V is TRBV7-4, with 10 bases fitting TRBD1. Near its end, the DNA agrees better with TRBJ2-5, so the J call may be wrong. This CDR3 spans 13 amino acids. Germline-derived CDR1 and CDR2 are SGHVT and SQSDAQ.

This clonotype occurred a few times. The V and J genes are TRBV7-6 and TRBJ1-1; TRBD1 matches 8 bases. In germline, CDR1 is SGHVS, CDR2 FNYEAQ. V lost 1 base to trimming and J lost 3 bases; unmatched junction nucleotides: 7. This CDR3 has 16 residues. The CDR3 spells CASSLGGQGRYTEAFF. The CDR3 nucleotides are TGTGCCAGCAGCTTAGGTGGACAGGGCCGATACACTGAAGCTTTCTTT.

This CDR3 reads CASSPQGSGELFF. In DNA form, the CDR3 reads TGTGCCAGCAGCCCCCAAGGGTCCGGGGAGCTGTTTTTT. This chain connects TRBV7-2 to TRBJ2-2; D is ambiguous. Trimming shortened V by 5 bases and J by 6 bases, and 10 bases separated the two germline ends. The CDR3 is 13 residues long. Germline CDR1 is SGHTA and CDR2 is FQGNSA. Complete variable domain (other parts from reference TRBV7-2 and TRBJ2-2): GAGVSQSPSNKVTEKGKDVELRCDPISGHTALYWYRQSLGQGLEFLIYFQGNSAPDKSGLPSDRFSAERTGGSVSTLTIQRTQQEDSAVYLCASSPQGSGELFFGEGSRLTVL.

The rearrangement uses TRBV7-2 and TRBJ1-2; D gene ambiguous. Trimming shortened V by 2 bases and J by 2 bases, and 9 bases separated the two germline ends. This CDR3 comprises 14 residues. Germline V gene lookup returns CDR1 SGHTA and CDR2 FQGNSA. CDR3 protein: CASSLSALNYGYTF. The CDR3 nucleotides are TGTGCCAGCAGCTTATCAGCCCTAAACTATGGCTACACCTTC.

CDR3 residues: CATSDFPPTTSGRAFHEQFF. CDR3 DNA sequence: TGTGCCACCAGTGATTTCCCCCCTACTACTAGCGGGAGGGCCTTCCATGAGCAGTTCTTC. J is TRBJ2-1 and V is TRBV24-1, with 13 nucleotides matching TRBD2. With 1 base clipped from V and 8 bases from J, the junction kept 16 bases outside the gene matches. Per the germline V gene, CDR1 is KGHDR and CDR2 is SFDVKD. The CDR3 runs 20 residues.

For this clonotype: Without the conserved terminal phenylalanine or tryptophan, this CDR3 likely stems from a read error. It is unclear where the CDR3 begins or ends on the DNA, so no DNA is shown, and the CDR3 is as TCRdb lists it. The chain has TRBV10-2 and TRBJ2-5; the DNA was not used to check the table's D call, TRBD1. The CDR3 is 18 amino acids in total, end residues counted. In germline, CDR1 is WSHSY, CDR2 SAAADI. The CDR3 loop reads CASSKNPGQGDSPLHFGN.

This clonotype was recorded at least ten times. The chain combines TRBV11-2 with TRBJ2-2, with 9 bases identical to TRBD2. The CDR3 spans 15 residues. CDR1 is SGHAT, CDR2 FQNNGV, per germline. V trimming: 10 bases; J trimming: 4 bases; junction bases outside the gene matches: 10. CDR3: CATRLLAGPTGELFF. CDR3 DNA: TGTGCCACGCGCTTGCTAGCGGGACCCACCGGGGAGCTGTTTTTT.

The genes are TRBV24-1 and TRBJ2-1; D not resolved. The J call is in doubt because the DNA end fits TRBJ2-5 better. This CDR3 is built from 11 residues. CDR1 KGHDR and CDR2 SFDVKD come from the germline V gene. The CDR3, as DNA: TGTGCCACCAGTGTTGGGGAGACCCAGTACTTC. It translates to CATSVGETQYF.

The V and J genes are TRBV5-1 and TRBJ2-1, with D hard to call. V lost 0 bases, J lost 8 bases, and 15 bases lay in between. The CDR3 runs 15 residues. Germline lookup yields CDR1 SGHRS and CDR2 YFSETQ. In DNA form, the CDR3 reads TGCGCCAGCAGCTTGGAGGTCCGCCCGGTCGATGAGCAGTTCTTC. Translation gives CASSLEVRPVDEQFF. The variable domain in full, completed from reference TRBV5-1 and TRBJ2-1, reads KAGVTQTPRYLIKTRGQQVTLSCSPISGHRSVSWYQQTPGQGLQFLFEYFSETQRNKGNFPGRFSGRQFSNSRSEMNVSTLELGDSALYLCASSLEVRPVDEQFFGPGTRLTVL.

The chain is built from TRBV28 and TRBJ2-3; 7 bases are a match to TRBD1. The end of the DNA fits TRBJ2-7 better, so the J call may be wrong. CDR3 length equals 16 residues. CDR1 is MDHEN and CDR2 is SYDVKM in the germline V gene. The CDR3: CASSSPGQSRPYEQYF. CDR3 in DNA: TGTGCCAGCAGTTCTCCGGGACAGTCCCGTCCCTACGAGCAGTACTTC.

The V gene is TRBV27, the J gene TRBJ2-3; the D is unclear. CDR1 MNHEY and CDR2 SMNVEV come from the germline V gene (reference sequence). Trimming removed 6 bases from V and 2 bases from J, with 9 bases in between. The CDR3 extends over 13 amino acids. As DNA, the CDR3 is TGTGCCAGCAGGACCCATACCACAGATACGCAGTATTTT. This encodes CASRTHTTDTQYF.

The rearrangement uses TRBV7-6 and TRBJ2-1; D perhaps matches TRBD1 (5 bases). V gave up 1 base and J gave up 5 bases, with 12 bases separating them. Germline loops: CDR1 SGHVS, CDR2 FNYEAQ. The CDR3 is 15 amino acids. The chain's CDR3 is CASSLGGLVNNEQFF. Here the CDR3 DNA reads TGTGCCAGCAGCTTAGGGGGCTTGGTCAACAATGAGCAGTTCTTC.

The chain couples TRBV6-4 to TRBJ2-3; 8 nucleotides line up with TRBD2. Germline-derived CDR1 and CDR2 are MRHNA and SNTAGT. The V gene end was trimmed by 4 bases and the J gene end by 2 bases; junction bases not matched to a gene: 2. The CDR3 loop spans 14 amino acids. The CDR3 loop is CASSAAGDTDTQYF. CDR3 sequence (DNA): TGTGCCAGCAGTGCAGCGGGAGACACAGATACGCAGTATTTT.

This clonotype is a singleton in its sample. This chain joins TRBV6-2 or TRBV6-3 and TRBJ1-2; 7 bases are a match to TRBD1. This CDR3 contains 16 residues. The germline gives CDR1 MNHEY, CDR2 SVGEGT. Trimming at V came to 5 bases and at J to 0 bases, leaving 9 bases not matched to a gene. In DNA form, the CDR3 reads TGTGCCAGCAGTCTAGGACAGGCCTTTTCTAACTATGGCTACACCTTC. This translates into CASSLGQAFSNYGYTF.

This clonotype has a count of ten or more. This chain links TRBV5-6 with TRBJ1-4, with TRBD1 identical over 11 bases. From germline, CDR1 is SGHDT and CDR2 YYEEEE. With V trimmed by 5 bases and J by 5 bases, 2 bases remained unmatched. The CDR3 totals 14 residues. CDR3 sequence: CASRDRGRNEKLFF. The CDR3, as DNA: TGTGCCAGCAGGGACAGGGGGCGCAATGAAAAACTGTTTTTT.

The chain joins TRBV7-8 to TRBJ2-5; 10 bases match TRBD2. The J call may be faulty, since TRBJ2-7 better matches the DNA end. The CDR3 totals 17 residues. Germline V CDR1 and CDR2: SGHVS, FQNEAQ. CDR3 DNA: TGTGCCAGCAGCTTAACCCCGGTAGCGGGGGGTTCCTACGAGCAGTACTTC. Amino acid sequence: CASSLTPVAGGSYEQYF.

There are a few counts of this clonotype. With a much larger clone just one base away, this may be a read error. CDR3 DNA: TGTGCCAGCTCGACTTCCGGACTACACTACAATGAGCAGTACTTC. Translation gives CASSTSGLHYNEQYF. V gene TRBV18 combines with J gene TRBJ2-5; D perhaps matches TRBD2 (6 bases). From germline, CDR1 is KGHSH and CDR2 LQKENI. V was trimmed by 6 bases and J by 11 bases, leaving 25 bases between them. The length of the CDR3 is 15 residues.

Ten or more counts support this clonotype. The chain uses TRBV7-8 and TRBJ2-1, with 13 positions matching TRBD2. The CDR3 is 15 residues long. Trimming took 5 bases from V and 5 from J; bases not matched to a gene: 3. Germline assignment: CDR1 SGHVS and CDR2 FQNEAQ. CDR3 DNA sequence: TGTGCCAGCAGCCATGGGACTAGCGGGGACAATGAGCAGTTCTTC. Encoded protein: CASSHGTSGDNEQFF.

There are many counts of this clonotype. V is TRBV19 and J is TRBJ2-7; perhaps TRBD2 as D (5 bases). Germline V gene sequence: CDR1 LNHDA, CDR2 SQIVND (reference sequence). The V gene lost 3 bases and the J gene lost 7 bases, with 16 bases spanning the gap. This CDR3 comprises 14 residues. This chain's CDR3 is CASSITGVDGEQYF. The CDR3 DNA sequence: TGTGCCAGTAGTATCACCGGGGTAGACGGTGAGCAGTACTTC.

This sequence joins TRBV7-3 and TRBJ2-3; TRBD2 aligns across 8 bases. The J call is in doubt because the DNA end fits TRBJ2-7 better. Looked up from germline, CDR1 is SGHTA and CDR2 is FQGTGA. CDR3 length equals 15 residues. The CDR3 nucleotides are TGTGCCAGCAGCTTATCCGGGGGGGGTACCTACGAGCAGTACTTC. This sequence encodes CASSLSGGGTYEQYF.

This clonotype was seen repeatedly, ten times or more. The chain employs TRBV28 and TRBJ2-7; 13 bases line up with TRBD2. Germline loops: CDR1 MDHEN, CDR2 SYDVKM. Germline trimming cut 5 bases from V and 3 bases from J; bases unmatched to any gene: 4. This CDR3 is built from 15 residues. CDR3 bases: TGTGCCAGCAGTACCGGACTAGCGGGAGTCTACGAGCAGTACTTC. It encodes CASSTGLAGVYEQYF.

This sequence joins TRBV6-8 and TRBJ2-1; D is perhaps TRBD1 (5 bases). The assigned J gene may be wrong: the sequence end matches TRBJ2-7 better. The CDR3 consists of 13 residues. CDR1 is MNHGY and CDR2 is SAAAGT in the germline V gene. The CDR3 sequence: CASSTGISYEQYF. The CDR3 nucleotides are TGTGCCAGCAGTACAGGAATCTCCTACGAGCAGTACTTC.

The chain uses TRBV7-2 and TRBJ1-5; D is undetermined. Germline V CDR1 and CDR2: SGHTA, FQGNSA. The V end lost 1 base, the J end lost 2 bases, and 6 bases lay between the germline ends. This CDR3 has 14 residues. The CDR3 bases are TGTGCCAGCAGCTTAGTGTGGGGCAATCAGCCCCAGCATTTT. Its protein product is CASSLVWGNQPQHF.

The V and J genes are TRBV18 and TRBJ1-4, with 10 nucleotides matching TRBD2. Gene TRBJ2-2 matches the end of the DNA better, so the J call may be wrong. The CDR3 sequence is 16 residues long. Germline CDR1 reads KGHSH; CDR2 reads LQKENI. The chain's CDR3 is CASSPRTSGSSGELFF. DNA of the CDR3: TGTGCCAGCTCACCACGGACTAGCGGTTCTTCCGGGGAGCTGTTTTTT.

This clonotype has ten or more counts. This chain links TRBV20-1 with TRBJ2-1; 9 positions match TRBD2. The CDR3 extends over 17 amino acids. V lost 1 base to trimming and J lost 3 bases; unmatched junction nucleotides: 10. The germline CDR1 and CDR2 sequences are DFQATT and SNEGSKA (reference sequence). The CDR3 spells CSARVPEVAGDYNEQFF. For the CDR3, the DNA is TGCAGTGCTAGAGTGCCAGAGGTAGCGGGAGACTACAATGAGCAGTTCTTC.